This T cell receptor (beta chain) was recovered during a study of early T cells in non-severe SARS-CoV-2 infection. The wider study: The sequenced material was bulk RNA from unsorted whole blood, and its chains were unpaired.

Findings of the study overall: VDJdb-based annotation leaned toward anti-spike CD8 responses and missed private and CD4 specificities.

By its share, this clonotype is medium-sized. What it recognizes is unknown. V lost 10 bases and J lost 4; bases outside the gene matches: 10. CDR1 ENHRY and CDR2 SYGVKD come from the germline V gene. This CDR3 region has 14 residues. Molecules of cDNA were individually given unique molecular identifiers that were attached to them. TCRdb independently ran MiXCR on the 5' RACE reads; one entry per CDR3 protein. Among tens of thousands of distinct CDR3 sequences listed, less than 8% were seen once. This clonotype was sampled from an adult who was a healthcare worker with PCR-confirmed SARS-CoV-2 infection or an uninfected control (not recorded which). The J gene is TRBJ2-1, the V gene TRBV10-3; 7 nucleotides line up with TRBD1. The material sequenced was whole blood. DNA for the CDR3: TGTGCCACCAGCGAGGGACAGATGTACAATGAGCAGTTCTTC. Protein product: CATSEGQMYNEQFF.